This T cell receptor beta chain was sequenced in a study of shared clonotypes between healthy human individuals. This table comes from immunoSEQ multiplex PCR, and its TCRdb copy is limited to in-frame clones, with some not included. The sample lists over 400,000 clones, roughly 95% occurring once. With respect to this clone: Its matching antigen is unknown.

The V gene's germline CDR1 is SSHAT and CDR2 FNYEAQ (reference sequence). The CDR3 totals 14 residues. Germline trimming cut 1 base from V and 8 bases from J; bases unmatched to any gene: 5. Notes on the study in general: A reduction in generation probabilities was seen for non-shared clonotypes relative to those shared by all four donors.

The chain recombines TRBV7-7 with TRBJ2-1; the match to TRBD2 covers 7 bases. The source is a woman in her twenties or thirties in good health. The sample comprised naive CD4+ T cells sorted from blood. The subset was: CD45RA+ positively selected. The CDR3, as DNA: TGTGCCAGCAGCTTAGATGGGCGGGAGTATGAGCAGTTCTTC. It specifies CASSLDGREYEQFF.